Listed here are 25 T cell receptor beta chains from one sample, sequenced in a study of blood T cell repertoires in COVID-19 (dated by TCRdb to 2020 to 2021). Libraries were prepared through the immunoSEQ multiplex PCR assay. Sourced from immuneACCESS, this table was stored by TCRdb with only in-frame sequences that have V and J called. A share of the clones is absent; for the studies checked, an unresolved V gene accounts for under half, and the remainder has no known explanation. The sample table records under 250,000 clones; 80% to 90% of these occur just once. Under 4.5% of the sample rests with the top ten. Sequenced sample: PBMCs or T cells enriched from blood (not recorded which). Receptors were obtained from a woman in her thirties who had been exposed to COVID-19.

The chain couples TRBV5-1 to TRBJ2-5, with 8 bases matching TRBD2. Germline values: CDR1 SGHRS, CDR2 YFSETQ. The junction had 13 bases not matched to a gene; V was cut back by 1 base and J by 5 bases. The CDR3 sequence is 17 residues long. As DNA, the CDR3 is TGCGCCAGCAGCTTGTTATCCCGGAGCGGGAGAGGGGAGACCCAGTACTTC. It codes for CASSLLSRSGRGETQYF.

The rearrangement uses TRBV6-4 and TRBJ2-7; perhaps TRBD1 as D (6 bases). From germline, CDR1 is MRHNA and CDR2 SNTAGT. This CDR3 has 13 amino acids. V was clipped by 2 bases and J by 7 bases, with 12 bases between them. The CDR3 DNA reads TGTGCCAGCAGTGACGGTGACAGGCAAGAGCAGTACTTC. Translated, it gives CASSDGDRQEQYF.

This chain's CDR3 is CASSPASGRIDNEQFF. The CDR3 DNA reads TGCGCCAGCAGCCCTGCTAGCGGGAGGATTGACAATGAGCAGTTCTTC. This chain links TRBV5-1 with TRBJ2-1, with 11 bases identical to TRBD2. The CDR3 is made up of 16 amino acids. Germline trimming cut 4 bases from V and 5 bases from J; bases unmatched to any gene: 8. Germline CDR1 and CDR2: SGHRS and YFSETQ.

The rearrangement uses TRBV2 and TRBJ1-1; TRBD1 is a possible D gene (6 bases). Trimming removed 1 base at V and 5 bases at J, with 11 bases between. CDR1 SNHLY and CDR2 FYNNEI come from the germline V gene. This CDR3 contains 14 residues. CDR3 sequence reads: CASSEEGGGTEAFF. CDR3 DNA sequence: TGTGCCAGCAGTGAAGAAGGGGGAGGGACTGAAGCTTTCTTT. The whole variable domain, remainder taken from reference TRBV2 and TRBJ1-1, is EPEVTQTPSHQVTQMGQEVILRCVPISNHLYFYWYRQILGQKVEFLVSFYNNEISEKSEIFDDQFSVERPDGSNFTLKIRSTKLEDSAMYFCASSEEGGGTEAFFGQGTRLTVV.

The V and J genes are TRBV2 and TRBJ2-2; a possible D gene is TRBD2 (6 bases). V lost 4 bases and J 0 bases, leaving 36 bases between the germline ends. CDR3 length: 24 residues. The germline V gene has CDR1 SNHLY and CDR2 FYNNEI. The CDR3 loop is CASSVAWGREAIGGKTTNTGELFF. The CDR3 nucleotides read TGTGCCAGCAGTGTAGCGTGGGGCAGGGAGGCCATCGGCGGGAAAACAACGAACACCGGGGAGCTGTTTTTT.

This sequence joins TRBV6-1 and TRBJ1-3; D unclear. CDR3 length equals 16 residues. Trimming removed 4 bases from V and 4 bases from J, with 17 bases in between. CDR1 is MNHNS and CDR2 is SASEGT in the germline V gene. The CDR3 bases are TGTGCCAGCAGTGCGACACTCTCCCAGGCCGGAAACACCATATATTTT. It specifies CASSATLSQAGNTIYF.

The chain is built from TRBV9 and TRBJ1-2; D might be TRBD1 (5 bases). V was pared by 4 bases and J by 7 bases, with 26 bases between. CDR1 and CDR2 (germline): SGDLS, YYNGEE. The CDR3 spans 17 residues. This chain's CDR3 is CASSQTSVGGSAGGYTF. As DNA, the CDR3 is TGTGCCAGCAGCCAAACCTCAGTGGGGGGATCAGCTGGTGGCTACACCTTC.

For the CDR3, the DNA is TGTGCCAGCAGCTTAGAGTCGGGGTTAGGAAATGAGCAGTTCTTC. Translation: CASSLESGLGNEQFF. The chain recombines TRBV7-2 with TRBJ2-1; D perhaps matches TRBD2 (5 bases). Between the trimmed V and J ends, which lost 1 base and 7 bases, there was a span of 14 bases. The CDR3 sequence is 15 residues long. Germline assignment: CDR1 SGHTA and CDR2 FQGNSA.

The J gene is TRBJ1-1, the V gene TRBV18, with D perhaps TRBD1 (6 bases). The CDR3 length is 14 residues. V lost 3 bases and J 4 bases, leaving 12 bases between the germline ends. Germline CDR1 KGHSH, CDR2 LQKENI. This chain's CDR3 is CASSPGGGLTEAFF. The CDR3 region has the DNA TGTGCCAGCTCACCCGGCGGGGGGCTCACTGAAGCTTTCTTT.

The chain joins TRBV19 to TRBJ1-1, with D uncertain. V lost 7 bases to trimming and J lost 6 bases, with 9 bases between them. This CDR3 has 11 amino acids. The germline V gene encodes CDR1 LNHDA and CDR2 SQIVND (reference sequence). Here the CDR3 reads CASKKQAEAFF. The DNA for the CDR3 is TGTGCCAGTAAGAAGCAGGCTGAAGCTTTCTTT.

J is TRBJ2-1 and V is TRBV27; 7 nucleotides match TRBD1. The J segment lost 9 bases and the V segment lost 10 bases, leaving 18 bases of the junction unmatched. Looked up from germline, CDR1 is MNHEY and CDR2 is SMNVEV (reference sequence). CDR3 length: 15 residues. CDR3 nucleotide sequence: TGTGCCACCGTTCCCCAGGGGGTGACTTTCGGTGAGCAGTTCTTC. Protein: CATVPQGVTFGEQFF.

The J gene is TRBJ1-3, the V gene TRBV10-3; tentatively, D is TRBD1 (6 bases). Looked up from germline, CDR1 is ENHRY and CDR2 is SYGVKD. V lost 6 bases and J 3 bases, leaving 9 bases between the germline ends. There are 13 residues in the CDR3. DNA of the CDR3: TGTGCCATCAGGAGGGGGATTGGAAACACCATATATTTT. Encoded protein: CAIRRGIGNTIYF.

V gene TRBV3-1 (or the pseudogene TRBV3-2) combines with J gene TRBJ1-1; D may be TRBD1 (5 bases). From germline, CDR1 is LGHDT and CDR2 YNNKEL (reference sequence). The CDR3 loop spans 14 amino acids. Trimming stripped 4 bases from V and 3 bases from J, with 12 bases between. The CDR3 spells CASSPAWGDTEAFF. CDR3 nucleotides: TGTGCCAGCAGCCCCGCCTGGGGGGACACTGAAGCTTTCTTT.

This rearrangement joins TRBV4-1 to TRBJ1-2; 7 bases match TRBD1. V was clipped by 4 bases and J by 1 base; unmatched bases: 6. CDR1 and CDR2 from the germline V gene are MGHRA and YSYEKL. CDR3 length equals 15 residues. CDR3 sequence: CASSPPGQSNYGYTF. Written as DNA, the CDR3 is TGCGCCAGCAGCCCTCCGGGACAGAGTAACTATGGCTACACCTTC.

This clone has a single count. The chain joins TRBV28 to TRBJ2-1, with D possibly TRBD1 on 6 matching bases. CDR1 is MDHEN and CDR2 is SYDVKM in the germline V gene. Trimming cost V 3 bases and J 2 bases, with 8 bases left between them. There are 14 residues in the CDR3. This CDR3 is CASSLGQTYNEQFF. The CDR3 nucleotides are TGTGCCAGCAGTTTGGGACAAACCTACAATGAGCAGTTCTTC.

The J gene is TRBJ1-1, the V gene TRBV3-1 (or the pseudogene TRBV3-2); D remains ambiguous. This CDR3 contains 15 residues. The germline V gene encodes CDR1 LGHDT and CDR2 YNNKEL (reference sequence). V dropped 2 bases and J dropped 4 bases, with 14 bases sitting between them. This CDR3 is CASSQPLSTGTEAFF. DNA of the CDR3: TGTGCCAGCAGCCAACCCTTATCAACGGGCACTGAAGCTTTCTTT.

This CDR3 reads CAWSVLADTQYF. The DNA of the CDR3 is TGTGCCTGGAGTGTACTAGCCGATACGCAGTATTTT. The chain carries TRBV30 and TRBJ2-3, with D possibly being TRBD2 (6 bases). Germline values: CDR1 GTSNPN, CDR2 SVGIG (reference sequence). This CDR3 is 12 amino acids long. The V end was cut by 0 bases, the J end by 6 bases, with 7 bases between.

This chain uses TRBV24-1 with TRBJ2-3; D uncertain. The CDR3 is made up of 11 amino acids. Germline V lookup: CDR1 KGHDR, CDR2 SFDVKD. The germline V and J ends were trimmed by 5 bases and 5 bases, with 4 bases remaining between them. DNA of the CDR3: TGTGCCACCAGTGCGGGAGATACGCAGTATTTT. It codes for CATSAGDTQYF.

This chain uses TRBV9 with TRBJ2-3, with 12 positions matching TRBD2. Germline V gene lookup returns CDR1 SGDLS and CDR2 YYNGEE. V lost 2 bases and J lost 0; bases outside the gene matches: 1. The CDR3 consists of 16 residues. The chain's CDR3 is CASSVGTSGSTDTQYF. The CDR3 bases are TGTGCCAGCAGCGTTGGGACTAGCGGGAGCACAGATACGCAGTATTTT.

The sample holds one count of this clone. The gene calls are TRBV2 and TRBJ2-7, with 10 bases aligning to TRBD1. Germline V gives CDR1 SNHLY, CDR2 FYNNEI. The CDR3 spans 17 residues. V shed 5 bases, J shed 0 bases, and the junction held 10 bases outside the gene matches. CDR3 region: CASSIPGTGAPSYEQYF. Here the CDR3 DNA reads TGTGCCAGCAGTATTCCCGGGACAGGGGCCCCCTCCTACGAGCAGTACTTC. The full variable domain, its missing parts supplied by reference TRBV2 and TRBJ2-7, is EPEVTQTPSHQVTQMGQEVILRCVPISNHLYFYWYRQILGQKVEFLVSFYNNEISEKSEIFDDQFSVERPDGSNFTLKIRSTKLEDSAMYFCASSIPGTGAPSYEQYFGPGTRLTVT.

Only a few counts were recorded for this clone. The genes are TRBV4-2 and TRBJ2-7; 7 bases align to TRBD1. The junction had 10 bases not matched to a gene; V was cut back by 3 bases and J by 2 bases. CDR3 size: 16 residues. Germline-derived CDR1 and CDR2 are LGHNA and YNFKEQ. This CDR3 reads CASSHKAGGKTYEQYF. The DNA for the CDR3 is TGTGCCAGCAGCCACAAAGCAGGGGGTAAAACCTACGAGCAGTACTTC.

This chain uses TRBV5-5 with TRBJ2-7, with D possibly being TRBD2 (5 bases). Germline V gene data show CDR1 as SGHKS and CDR2 as YYEKEE (reference sequence). V lost 6 bases and J lost 7, with 20 bases in between. This CDR3 contains 14 residues. The CDR3 region is CASTSPGTSGEQYF. CDR3 nucleotide sequence: TGTGCCAGCACCTCCCCGGGTACATCGGGGGAGCAGTACTTC.

This sequence joins TRBV15 and TRBJ2-7, with D possibly TRBD2 on 6 matching bases. The CDR3 is 15 residues long. Trimming left V 5 bases short and J 0 bases short, with 14 bases between. Germline V gene lookup returns CDR1 LNHNV and CDR2 YYDKDF (reference sequence). The CDR3 here is CATSPGVGGSYEQYF. The CDR3 DNA reads TGTGCCACCAGCCCTGGGGTCGGGGGCTCCTACGAGCAGTACTTC.

V usage is TRBV18 and J usage is TRBJ2-1; D gene ambiguous. CDR1 is KGHSH, CDR2 LQKENI, per germline. V shed 3 bases and J shed 6 bases, with 15 bases lying between them. The CDR3 consists of 15 residues. CDR3 DNA: TGTGCCAGCTCACCCCTGATAGATGTTTTCAATGAGCAGTTCTTC. Protein product: CASSPLIDVFNEQFF.

The chain recombines TRBV6-5 with TRBJ1-1; D not certain. With 5 bases removed from V and 1 base from J, the gap between germline ends came to 5 bases. CDR1 is MNHEY, CDR2 SVGAGI, per germline. The length of the CDR3 is 12 residues. Here the CDR3 reads CASSKQNTEAFF. CDR3 DNA sequence: TGTGCCAGCAGTAAACAGAACACTGAAGCTTTCTTT.